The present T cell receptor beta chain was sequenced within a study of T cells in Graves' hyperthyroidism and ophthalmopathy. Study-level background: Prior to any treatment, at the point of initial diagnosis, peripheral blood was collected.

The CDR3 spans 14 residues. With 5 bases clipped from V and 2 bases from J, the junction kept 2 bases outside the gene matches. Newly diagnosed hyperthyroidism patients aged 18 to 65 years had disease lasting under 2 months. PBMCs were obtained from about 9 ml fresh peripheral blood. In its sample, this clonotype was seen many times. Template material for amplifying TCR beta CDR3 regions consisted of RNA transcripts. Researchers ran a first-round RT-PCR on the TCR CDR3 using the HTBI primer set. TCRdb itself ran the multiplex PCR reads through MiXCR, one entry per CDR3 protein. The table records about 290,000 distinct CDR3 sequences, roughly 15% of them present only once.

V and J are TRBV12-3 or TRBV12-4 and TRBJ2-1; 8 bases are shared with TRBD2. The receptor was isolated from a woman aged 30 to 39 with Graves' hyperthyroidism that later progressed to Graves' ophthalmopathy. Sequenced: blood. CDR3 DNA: TGTGCCAGCAGTCCCGGGAGGGCCTACAATGAGCAGTTCTTC. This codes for CASSPGRAYNEQFF.